This TCR beta chain originates from a study of human T cells and chemical hapten exposure. About the study: Epicutaneous patch tests delivered 0.01% DPC to the upper back, with evaluation at 6 days.

The CDR3 loop spans 13 amino acids. CDR1 is SQVTM, CDR2 ANQGSEA, per germline. Trimming removed 6 bases from V and 8 bases from J; junction bases left unmatched: 8. About this clonotype itself: Antigen: not known.

Specified time point: pre-sensitization, week 0. The treatment is: therapeutic diphenylcyclopropenone sensitization with weekly scalp DPC. TCRdb reanalysed the RACE reads using MiXCR and keeps one entry per CDR3 protein. The sample shows a few hundred thousand distinct CDR3 sequences, 7.5% to 8% of them seen only once. Study-level points and caveats: Because they had alopecia, donors may respond immunologically unlike healthy people.

The sequence was collected from a man younger than 30 with alopecia areata. Some clones in this sample may be carry-over from other donors' samples. The rearrangement links TRBV29-1 to TRBJ2-2; 8 bases match TRBD1. Sample: whole blood, taken in connection with sensitization to the hapten diphenylcyclopropenone (DPC). CDR3 sequence (DNA): TGCAGCGTGAATAGGCAGGGGGCAGGGGAGCTGTTTTTT. It translates to CSVNRQGAGELFF.